This T cell receptor (beta chain) was sequenced for a study of breast tumors, draining lymph nodes, adjacent tissues. This clonotype was counted many times. What it recognizes is unknown. General study findings and limits: Compared with lymph nodes, tumors were less diverse; compared with nontumor tissue, more. Luminal-like breast cancer showed significantly greater tumor-nontumor repertoire similarity than basal-like breast cancer did. Data fit most tumor T cells coming from lymph node, expanding in tumor. The lymph node origin of tumor T cells was framed as consistent with a hypothesis, not demonstrated.

The lymph nodes were axillary draining lymph nodes from breast cancer patients. TCRdb independently ran MiXCR on the multiplex PCR reads; one entry per CDR3 protein. The sample lists about 180,000 distinct CDR3 sequences, around a third occurring once. This TCR derives from a female donor with breast cancer. Some clones in this sample may be carry-over from other donors' samples. Sequenced material: axillary lymph node tissue.

CDR3 nucleotide sequence: TGTGCCAGCAGCCAAGATGGGGGGCGCCTCACCGGGGAGCTGTTTTTT. This gives the protein CASSQDGGRLTGELFF. The V gene is TRBV4-2, the J gene TRBJ2-2; D may be TRBD1 or TRBD2 (6 bases each). The CDR3 contains 16 residues. Per germline, CDR1 LGHNA and CDR2 YNFKEQ. V gave up 0 bases and J gave up 4 bases, with 12 bases separating them.